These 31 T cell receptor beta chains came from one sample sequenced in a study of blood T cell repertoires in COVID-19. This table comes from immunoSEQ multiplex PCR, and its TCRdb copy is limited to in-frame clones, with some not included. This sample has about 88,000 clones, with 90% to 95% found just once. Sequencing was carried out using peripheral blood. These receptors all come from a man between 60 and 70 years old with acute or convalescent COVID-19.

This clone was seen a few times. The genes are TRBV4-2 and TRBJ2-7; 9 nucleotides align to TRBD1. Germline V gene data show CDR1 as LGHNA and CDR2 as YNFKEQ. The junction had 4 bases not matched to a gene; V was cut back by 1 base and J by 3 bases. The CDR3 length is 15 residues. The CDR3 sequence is CASSQGGQGRYEQYF. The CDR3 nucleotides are TGTGCCAGCAGCCAAGGGGGACAGGGCCGCTACGAGCAGTACTTC.

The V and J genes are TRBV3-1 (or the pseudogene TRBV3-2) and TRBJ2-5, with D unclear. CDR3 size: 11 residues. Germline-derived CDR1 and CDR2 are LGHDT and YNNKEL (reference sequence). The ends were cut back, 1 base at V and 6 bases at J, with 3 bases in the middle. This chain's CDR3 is CASSQAQTQYF. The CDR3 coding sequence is TGTGCCAGCAGCCAAGCTCAGACCCAGTACTTC.

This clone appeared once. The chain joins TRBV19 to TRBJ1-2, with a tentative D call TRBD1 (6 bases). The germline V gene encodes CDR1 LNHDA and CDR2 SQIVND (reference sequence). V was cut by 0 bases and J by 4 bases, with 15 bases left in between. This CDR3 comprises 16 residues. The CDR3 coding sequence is TGTGCCAGTAGTATAGATATTGCAGGGGTTTTCTATGGCTACACCTTC. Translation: CASSIDIAGVFYGYTF.

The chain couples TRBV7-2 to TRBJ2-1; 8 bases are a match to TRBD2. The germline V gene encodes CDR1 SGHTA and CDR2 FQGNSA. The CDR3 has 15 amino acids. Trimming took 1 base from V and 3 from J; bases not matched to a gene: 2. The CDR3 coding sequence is TGTGCCAGCAGCTTAGGTAGCGGGAACTACAATGAGCAGTTCTTC. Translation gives CASSLGSGNYNEQFF.

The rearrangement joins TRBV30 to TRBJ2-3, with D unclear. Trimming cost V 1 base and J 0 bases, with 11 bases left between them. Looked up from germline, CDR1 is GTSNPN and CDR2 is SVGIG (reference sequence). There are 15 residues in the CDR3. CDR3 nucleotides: TGTGCCTGGAGTGCTAGGTTCCTTAGCACAGATACGCAGTATTTT. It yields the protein CAWSARFLSTDTQYF. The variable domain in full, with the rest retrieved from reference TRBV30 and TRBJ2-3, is SQTIHQWPATLVQPVGSPLSLECTVEGTSNPNLYWYRQAAGRGLQLLFYSVGIGQISSEVPQNLSASRPQDRQFILSSKKLLLSDSGFYLCAWSARFLSTDTQYFGPGTRLTVL.

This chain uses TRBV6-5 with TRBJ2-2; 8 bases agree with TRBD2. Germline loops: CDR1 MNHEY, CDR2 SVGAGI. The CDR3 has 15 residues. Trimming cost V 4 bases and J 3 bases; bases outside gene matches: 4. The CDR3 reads CASSWSGSYTGELFF. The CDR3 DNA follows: TGTGCCAGCAGTTGGAGCGGGAGTTACACCGGGGAGCTGTTTTTT.

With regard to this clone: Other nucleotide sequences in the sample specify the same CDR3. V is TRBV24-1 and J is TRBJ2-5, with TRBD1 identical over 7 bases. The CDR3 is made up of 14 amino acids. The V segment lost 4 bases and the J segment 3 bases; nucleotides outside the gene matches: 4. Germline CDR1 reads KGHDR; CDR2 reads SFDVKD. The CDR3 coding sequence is TGTGCCACCAGTGACACAGGGGAAGAAGAGACCCAGTACTTC. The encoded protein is CATSDTGEEETQYF.

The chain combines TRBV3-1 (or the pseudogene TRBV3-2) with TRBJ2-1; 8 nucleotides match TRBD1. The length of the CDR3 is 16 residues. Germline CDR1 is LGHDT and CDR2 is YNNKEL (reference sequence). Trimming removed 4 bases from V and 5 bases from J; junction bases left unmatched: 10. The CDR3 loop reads CASSRGQGILNNEQFF. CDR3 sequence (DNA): TGTGCCAGCAGCCGAGGACAGGGAATCCTGAACAATGAGCAGTTCTTC.

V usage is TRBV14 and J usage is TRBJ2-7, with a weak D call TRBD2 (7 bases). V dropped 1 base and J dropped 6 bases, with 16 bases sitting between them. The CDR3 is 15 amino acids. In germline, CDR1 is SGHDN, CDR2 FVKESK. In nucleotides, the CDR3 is TGTGCCAGCAGCCAAGCTCTAACAGGGAGGGGCGAGCAGTACTTC. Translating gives CASSQALTGRGEQYF.

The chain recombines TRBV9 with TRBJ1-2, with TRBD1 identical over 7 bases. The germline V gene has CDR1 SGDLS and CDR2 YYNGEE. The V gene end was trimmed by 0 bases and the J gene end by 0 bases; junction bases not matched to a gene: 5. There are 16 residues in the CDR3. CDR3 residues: CASSVGTGRSNYGYTF. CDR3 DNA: TGTGCCAGCAGCGTAGGGACAGGACGGTCTAACTATGGCTACACCTTC.

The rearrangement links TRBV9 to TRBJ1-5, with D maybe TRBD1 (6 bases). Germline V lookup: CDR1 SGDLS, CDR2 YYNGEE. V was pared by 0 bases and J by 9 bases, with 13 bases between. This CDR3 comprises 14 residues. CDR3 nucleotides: TGTGCCAGCAGCGTAGAGGGGGGGGAACGGCCCCAGCATTTT. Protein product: CASSVEGGERPQHF.

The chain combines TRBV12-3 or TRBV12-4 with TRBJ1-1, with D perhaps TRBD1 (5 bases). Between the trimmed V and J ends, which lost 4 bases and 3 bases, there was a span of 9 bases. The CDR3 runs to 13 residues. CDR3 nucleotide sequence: TGTGCCAGCAGTTCCGCAGGGTACACTGAAGCTTTCTTT. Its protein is CASSSAGYTEAFF.

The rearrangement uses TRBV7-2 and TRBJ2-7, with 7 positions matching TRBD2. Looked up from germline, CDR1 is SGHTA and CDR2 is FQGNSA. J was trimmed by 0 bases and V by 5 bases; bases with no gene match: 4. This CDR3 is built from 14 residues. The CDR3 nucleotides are TGTGCCAGCAGCCGTACTAGCGCCTCCTACGAGCAGTACTTC. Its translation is CASSRTSASYEQYF.

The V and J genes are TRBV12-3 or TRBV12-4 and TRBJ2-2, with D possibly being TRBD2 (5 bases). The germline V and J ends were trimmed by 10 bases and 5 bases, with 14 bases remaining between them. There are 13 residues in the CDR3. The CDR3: CAISEWETGELFF. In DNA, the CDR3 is TGTGCCATCAGCGAATGGGAGACCGGGGAGCTGTTTTTT.

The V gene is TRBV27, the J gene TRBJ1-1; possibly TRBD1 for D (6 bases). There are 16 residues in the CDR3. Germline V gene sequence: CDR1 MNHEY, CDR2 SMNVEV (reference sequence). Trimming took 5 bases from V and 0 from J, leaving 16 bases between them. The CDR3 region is CASSDYYGTLNTEAFF. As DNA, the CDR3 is TGTGCCAGCAGTGACTACTACGGGACACTGAACACTGAAGCTTTCTTT.

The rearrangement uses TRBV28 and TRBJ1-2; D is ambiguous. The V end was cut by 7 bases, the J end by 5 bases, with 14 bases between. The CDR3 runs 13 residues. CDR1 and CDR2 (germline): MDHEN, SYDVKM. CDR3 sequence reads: CASIDTSAYGYTF. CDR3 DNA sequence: TGTGCCAGCATCGACACTTCCGCGTATGGCTACACCTTC.

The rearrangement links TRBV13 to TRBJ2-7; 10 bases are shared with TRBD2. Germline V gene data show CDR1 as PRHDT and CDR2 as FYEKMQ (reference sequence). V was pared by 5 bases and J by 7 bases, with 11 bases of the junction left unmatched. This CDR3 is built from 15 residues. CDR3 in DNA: TGTGCCAGCAGCCCGGGACTAGCGCGCACTGTTGAGCAGTACTTC. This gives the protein CASSPGLARTVEQYF.

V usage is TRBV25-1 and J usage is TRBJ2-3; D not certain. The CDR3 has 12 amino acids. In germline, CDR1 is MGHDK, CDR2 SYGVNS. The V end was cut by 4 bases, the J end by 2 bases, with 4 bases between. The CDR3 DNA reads TGTGCCAGCAGTGCCCTCACAGATACGCAGTATTTT. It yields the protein CASSALTDTQYF.

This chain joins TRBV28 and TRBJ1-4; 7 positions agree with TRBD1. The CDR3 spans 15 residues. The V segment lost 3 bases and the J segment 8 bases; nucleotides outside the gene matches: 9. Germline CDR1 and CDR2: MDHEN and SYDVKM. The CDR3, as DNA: TGTGCCAGCAGTTTTTCACAGGGGTTGGAGGAAAAACTGTTTTTT. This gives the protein CASSFSQGLEEKLFF.

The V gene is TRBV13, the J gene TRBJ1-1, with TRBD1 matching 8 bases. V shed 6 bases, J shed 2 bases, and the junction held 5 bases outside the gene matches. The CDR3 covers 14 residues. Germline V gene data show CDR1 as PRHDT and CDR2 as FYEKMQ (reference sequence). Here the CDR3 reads CASRRQGLNTEAFF. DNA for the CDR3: TGTGCCAGCAGACGACAGGGGCTAAACACTGAAGCTTTCTTT.

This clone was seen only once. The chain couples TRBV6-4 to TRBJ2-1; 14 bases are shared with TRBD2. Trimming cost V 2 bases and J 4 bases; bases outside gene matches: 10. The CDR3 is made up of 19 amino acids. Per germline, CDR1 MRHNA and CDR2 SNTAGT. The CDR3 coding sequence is TGTGCCAGCAGTGACGAGGCGACTAGCGGGAGGGAAGCATACAATGAGCAGTTCTTC. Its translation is CASSDEATSGREAYNEQFF.

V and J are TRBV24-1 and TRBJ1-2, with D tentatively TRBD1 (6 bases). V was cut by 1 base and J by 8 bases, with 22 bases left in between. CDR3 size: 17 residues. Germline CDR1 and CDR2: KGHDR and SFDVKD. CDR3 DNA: TGTGCCACCAGTGATTTCCCACAGGGTCCCCCTTTGGAAGGCTACACCTTC. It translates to CATSDFPQGPPLEGYTF.

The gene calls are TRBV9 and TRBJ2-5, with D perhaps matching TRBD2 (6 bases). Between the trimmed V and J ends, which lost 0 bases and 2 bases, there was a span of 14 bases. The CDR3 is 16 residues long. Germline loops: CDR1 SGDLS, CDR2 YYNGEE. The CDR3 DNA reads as TGTGCCAGCAGCGTAGTGGAGGGAGAAGGTCAAGAGACCCAGTACTTC. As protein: CASSVVEGEGQETQYF.

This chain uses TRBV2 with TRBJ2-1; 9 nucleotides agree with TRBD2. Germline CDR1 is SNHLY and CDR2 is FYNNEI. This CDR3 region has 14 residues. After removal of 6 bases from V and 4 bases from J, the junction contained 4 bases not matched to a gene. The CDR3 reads CASRSGRLYNEQFF. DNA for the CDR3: TGTGCCAGCAGAAGCGGGAGGCTGTACAATGAGCAGTTCTTC.

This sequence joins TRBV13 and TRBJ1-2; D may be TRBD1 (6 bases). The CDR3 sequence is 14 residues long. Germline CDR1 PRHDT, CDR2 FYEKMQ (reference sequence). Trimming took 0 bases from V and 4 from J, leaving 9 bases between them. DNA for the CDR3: TGTGCCAGCAGCTTAGGGACAGGAACCTATGGCTACACCTTC. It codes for CASSLGTGTYGYTF.

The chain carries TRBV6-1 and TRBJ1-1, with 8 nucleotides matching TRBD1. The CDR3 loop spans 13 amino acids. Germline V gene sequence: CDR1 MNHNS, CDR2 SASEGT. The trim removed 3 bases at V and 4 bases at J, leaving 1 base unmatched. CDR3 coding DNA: TGTGCCAGCAGTGACAGGGGGCGCACTGAAGCTTTCTTT. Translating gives CASSDRGRTEAFF.

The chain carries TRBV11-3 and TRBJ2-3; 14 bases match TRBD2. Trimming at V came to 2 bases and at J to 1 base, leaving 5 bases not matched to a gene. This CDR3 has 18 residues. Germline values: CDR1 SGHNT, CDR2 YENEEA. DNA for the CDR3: TGTGCCAGCAGCTTAAAAGGGACTAGCGGGAGTGGCACAGATACGCAGTATTTT. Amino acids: CASSLKGTSGSGTDTQYF.

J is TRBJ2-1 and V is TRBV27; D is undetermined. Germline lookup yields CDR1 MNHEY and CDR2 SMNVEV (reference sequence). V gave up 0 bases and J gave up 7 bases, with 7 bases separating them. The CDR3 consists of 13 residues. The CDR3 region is CASSLSPSNEQFF. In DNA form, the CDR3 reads TGTGCCAGCAGTTTATCCCCCTCGAATGAGCAGTTCTTC.

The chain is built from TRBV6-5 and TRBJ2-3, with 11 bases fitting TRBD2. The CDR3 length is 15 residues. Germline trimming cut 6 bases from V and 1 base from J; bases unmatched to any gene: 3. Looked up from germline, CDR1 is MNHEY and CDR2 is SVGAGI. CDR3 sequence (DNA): TGTGCCAGCAGAAATAGCGGGAGGGGCACAGATACGCAGTATTTT. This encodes CASRNSGRGTDTQYF.

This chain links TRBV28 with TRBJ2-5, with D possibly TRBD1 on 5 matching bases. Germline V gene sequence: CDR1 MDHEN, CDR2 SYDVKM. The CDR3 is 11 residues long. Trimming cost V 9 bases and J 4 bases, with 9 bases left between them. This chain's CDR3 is CASDSRETQYF. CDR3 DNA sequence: TGTGCCAGTGACAGTCGAGAGACCCAGTACTTC.

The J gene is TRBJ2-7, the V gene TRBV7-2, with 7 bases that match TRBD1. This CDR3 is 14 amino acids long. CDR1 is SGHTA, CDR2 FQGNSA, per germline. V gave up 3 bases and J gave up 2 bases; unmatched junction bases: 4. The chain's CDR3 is CASSFPGQTYEQYF. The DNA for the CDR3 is TGTGCCAGCAGCTTCCCGGGACAGACCTACGAGCAGTACTTC.